This is a list of T cell receptor beta chains from one sample in a study of blood T cell repertoires in COVID-19. The assay was immunoSEQ multiplex PCR, and TCRdb's table has in-frame clones only and misses some. The profile shows about 270,000 clones, over 80% of them singletons. What was sequenced was PBMCs or T cells enriched from blood (not recorded which). These receptors all stem from a woman aged 30 to 39 with acute COVID-19. The CDR3 runs from the conserved cysteine through the conserved F or W. The D gene is left open where the match is weak. Clone sizes are given selectively: once, few, many, or a class where the clone is expanded.

abundance	d_gene	v_gene	j_gene	CDR3aa	CDR3nt
NA	TRBD1	TRBV6-5	TRBJ1-2	CASSPPGQSIGGYTF	TGTGCCAGCAGTCCTCCGGGACAGTCTATTGGTGGCTACACCTTC
NA	NA	TRBV7-9	TRBJ1-4	CASSPTGINEKLFF	TGTGCCAGCAGCCCCACAGGGATTAATGAAAAACTGTTTTTT
NA	NA	TRBV10-3	TRBJ2-1	CAISKDSNPYNEQFF	TGTGCCATCAGTAAGGACTCAAACCCCTACAATGAGCAGTTCTTC
once	TRBD1	TRBV5-1	TRBJ1-2	CASSRPQGAEGYTF	TGCGCCAGCAGCCGACCGCAGGGGGCGGAAGGCTACACCTTC
NA	NA	TRBV5-5	TRBJ1-5	CASSLVGAGQPQHF	TGTGCCAGCAGCTTGGTGGGGGCGGGTCAGCCCCAGCATTTT
NA	NA	TRBV4-2	TRBJ1-2	CASSPGVWSGGYTF	TGTGCCAGCAGCCCAGGGGTTTGGTCTGGTGGCTACACCTTC
NA	TRBD2	TRBV7-6	TRBJ2-7	CASSGSVSGRSSYEQYF	TGTGCCAGCAGTGGCTCGGTTAGCGGGAGGAGCTCCTACGAGCAGTACTTC
NA	NA	TRBV28	TRBJ1-1	CASSSTWGGSGTEAFF	TGTGCCAGCAGTTCCACCTGGGGGGGATCGGGGACTGAAGCTTTCTTT
NA	TRBD2	TRBV7-2	TRBJ2-7	CASSLASLPSGYEQYF	TGTGCCAGCAGCTTAGCGTCCCTGCCTAGCGGTTACGAGCAGTACTTC
NA	NA	TRBV2	TRBJ2-1	CASSELGGFYNEQFF	TGTGCCAGCAGTGAATTGGGCGGGTTCTACAATGAGCAGTTCTTC
once	TRBD2	TRBV10-1	TRBJ2-7	CASSPVGTSGTYEQYF	TGCGCCAGCAGCCCTGTTGGGACTAGCGGAACCTACGAGCAGTACTTC
NA	TRBD2	TRBV15	TRBJ2-7	CATSRDRRGGTYEQYF	TGTGCCACCAGCAGAGATCGGAGGGGAGGGACCTACGAGCAGTACTTC
NA	NA	TRBV7-9	TRBJ2-3	CASSPSPVMSGFSTDTQYF	TGTGCCAGCAGCCCAAGCCCGGTGATGAGCGGTTTTAGCACAGATACGCAGTATTTT
once	TRBD1	TRBV6-5	TRBJ1-1	CASSTGGWTEAFF	TGTGCCAGCAGTACAGGGGGCTGGACTGAAGCTTTCTTT
NA	TRBD2	TRBV2	TRBJ2-3	CASSVGPSLAGTDTQYF	TGTGCCAGCAGTGTAGGTCCATCACTAGCGGGAACAGATACGCAGTATTTT
NA	NA	TRBV29-1	TRBJ2-5	CSALTRGGETQYF	TGCAGCGCCTTGACTAGAGGTGGAGAGACCCAGTACTTC
NA	NA	TRBV28	TRBJ2-1	CASSSASGSPYNEQFF	TGTGCCAGCAGTTCCGCGTCCGGGAGTCCCTACAATGAGCAGTTCTTC
NA	TRBD2	TRBV3-1/TRBV3-2	TRBJ2-1	CASSLLAGEGYNEQFF	TGTGCCAGCAGCCTGTTAGCGGGAGAGGGTTACAATGAGCAGTTCTTC
NA	TRBD1	TRBV19	TRBJ2-7	CASSGMTGSSYEQYF	TGTGCCAGTAGTGGTATGACAGGGAGCTCCTACGAGCAGTACTTC
NA	NA	TRBV9	TRBJ1-6	CASSVAHDNSPLHF	TGTGCCAGCAGCGTAGCACATGATAATTCACCCCTCCACTTT
once	NA	TRBV27	TRBJ2-5	CASKDYPTETQYF	TGTGCCAGCAAAGACTACCCCACAGAGACCCAGTACTTC
NA	TRBD1	TRBV7-9	TRBJ2-7	CASSLRQGPSYEQYF	TGTGCCAGCAGCCTAAGACAGGGGCCTTCCTACGAGCAGTACTTC
NA	TRBD2	TRBV9	TRBJ2-7	CASSGPRASGHSYEQYF	TGTGCCAGCAGCGGACCTCGAGCTAGCGGGCATTCCTACGAGCAGTACTTC
NA	NA	TRBV28	TRBJ1-4	CASSLSRVLGEKLFF	TGTGCCAGCAGTTTAAGCCGGGTTCTCGGAGAAAAACTGTTTTTT
NA	NA	TRBV27	TRBJ2-6	CASSLGIAGANVLTF	TGTGCCAGCAGTTTGGGCATCGCCGGGGCCAACGTCCTGACTTTC
NA	TRBD2	TRBV5-6	TRBJ2-7	CASSFLAGNHYEQYF	TGTGCCAGCAGCTTCCTAGCGGGGAATCACTACGAGCAGTACTTC
NA	NA	TRBV11-3	TRBJ2-3	CASSLGIAGQELDTQYF	TGTGCCAGCAGCTTAGGCATAGCAGGACAAGAACTAGATACGCAGTATTTT
once	TRBD1	TRBV7-3	TRBJ2-3	CASSMGQALTDTQYF	TGTGCCAGCAGCATGGGACAGGCCCTCACAGATACGCAGTATTTT
NA	NA	TRBV10-3	TRBJ1-5	CAISEAPSQPQHF	TGTGCCATCAGTGAGGCTCCGAGTCAGCCCCAGCATTTT
NA	NA	TRBV19	TRBJ1-5	CASSSGRRPGAQHF	TGTGCCAGTAGTTCTGGGCGGCGCCCAGGGGCCCAGCATTTT
NA	TRBD2	TRBV7-2	TRBJ2-1	CASSLWSAGEQFF	TGTGCCAGCAGCTTATGGTCAGCGGGAGAGCAGTTCTTC
NA	TRBD1	TRBV2	TRBJ2-2	CASSERGQSTGELFF	TGTGCCAGCAGTGAAAGGGGACAGAGCACCGGGGAGCTGTTTTTT
NA	NA	TRBV15	TRBJ2-3	CATSRNSGLDTQYF	TGTGCCACCAGCAGAAACTCAGGGTTAGATACGCAGTATTTT
NA	NA	TRBV7-9	TRBJ2-7	CASSLPEAGSYEQYF	TGTGCCAGCAGCTTACCGGAGGCGGGCTCCTACGAGCAGTACTTC
NA	TRBD2	TRBV28	TRBJ2-1	CASTGGREVSEQFF	TGTGCCAGCACCGGTGGGCGGGAGGTTTCTGAGCAGTTCTTC